Below, one TCR beta chain is given with its context. Authors' processing steps: Scientists estimated how many nucleated cells there were by amplifying reference gene primers. Sequencing used immunoSEQ multiplex PCR; TCRdb keeps in-frame clones, though not all of them. V, J and clone size are taken as reported in that table, and D and trimming were inferred from the DNA itself. The repertoire consists of some 400,000 clones, with around 87% occurring once and the leading ten covering approximately 2.4%. The sample is drawn from a study of blood T cell repertoires in COVID-19. Looking at the study overall: COVID-19 samples, acute and convalescent, were from the United States, Italy and Spain. T cells, B-cell-depleted T cells, or PBMCs provided the cDNA or gDNA that served as material.

Seattle patient enrollment occurred during active infection, with longitudinal follow-up thereafter. The germline V gene encodes CDR1 PRHDT and CDR2 FYEKMQ (reference sequence). After removal of 5 bases from V and 2 bases from J, the junction contained 7 bases not matched to a gene. The CDR3 extends over 15 amino acids. The V gene is TRBV13, the J gene TRBJ2-5, with 8 bases lining up with TRBD1. The receptor's source is a woman aged 60-75 years with COVID-19, enrolled during active disease. The source material was peripheral blood. In nucleotides, the CDR3 is TGTGCCAGCAGCATGGACAGGGACACTCAAGAGACCCAGTACTTC. Its translation: CASSMDRDTQETQYF.